This T cell receptor beta chain was captured in a study of monozygotic twins with inflammatory bowel disease. CDR3 size: 16 residues. Germline assignment: CDR1 KGHSH and CDR2 LQKENI. TCRdb re-called the 5' RACE reads, yielding one record per CDR3 amino acid sequence without DNA. This sample contains 200,000 to 250,000 distinct CDR3 sequences. The rearrangement joins TRBV18 to TRBJ1-1; the D gene TCRdb calls, TRBD1, cannot be checked with no DNA. The TCR comes from a human donor with ulcerative colitis or Crohn's disease, or a healthy co-twin of an affected twin (not recorded which). Source material: blood. CDR3 loop: CASSPRQPGMNTEAFF.